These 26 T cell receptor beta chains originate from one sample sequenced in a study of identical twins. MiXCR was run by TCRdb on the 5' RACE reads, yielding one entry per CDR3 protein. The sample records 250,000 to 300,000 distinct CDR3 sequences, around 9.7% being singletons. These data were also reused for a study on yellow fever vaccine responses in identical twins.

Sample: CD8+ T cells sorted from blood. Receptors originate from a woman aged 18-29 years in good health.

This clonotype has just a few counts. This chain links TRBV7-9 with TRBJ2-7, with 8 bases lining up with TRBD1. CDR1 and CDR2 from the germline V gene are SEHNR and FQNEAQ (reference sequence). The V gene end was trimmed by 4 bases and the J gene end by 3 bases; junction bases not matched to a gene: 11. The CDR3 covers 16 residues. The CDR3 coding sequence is TGTGCCAGCAGCTCCACCGGACAGGGAGTTTTCTACGAGCAGTACTTC. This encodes CASSSTGQGVFYEQYF.

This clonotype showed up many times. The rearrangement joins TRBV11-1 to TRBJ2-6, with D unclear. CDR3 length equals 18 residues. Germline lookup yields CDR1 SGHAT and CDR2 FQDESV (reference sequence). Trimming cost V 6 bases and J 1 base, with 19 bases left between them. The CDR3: CASRSRTAGLSGANVLTF. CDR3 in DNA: TGTGCCAGCAGGTCTCGGACGGCTGGGCTTTCTGGGGCCAACGTCCTGACTTTC.

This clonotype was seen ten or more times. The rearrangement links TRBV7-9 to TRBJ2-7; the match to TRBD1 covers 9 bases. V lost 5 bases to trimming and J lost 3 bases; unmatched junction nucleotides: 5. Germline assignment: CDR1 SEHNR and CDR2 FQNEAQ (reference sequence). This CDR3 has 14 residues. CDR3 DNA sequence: TGTGCCAGCAGCCCACCGGACAGGGGCTACGAGCAGTACTTC. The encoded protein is CASSPPDRGYEQYF.

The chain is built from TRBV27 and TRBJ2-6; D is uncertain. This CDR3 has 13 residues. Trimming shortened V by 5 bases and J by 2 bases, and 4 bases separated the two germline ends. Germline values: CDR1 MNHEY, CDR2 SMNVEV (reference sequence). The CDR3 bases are TGTGCCAGCAGTGCGACTGGGGCCAACGTCCTGACTTTC. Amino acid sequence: CASSATGANVLTF.

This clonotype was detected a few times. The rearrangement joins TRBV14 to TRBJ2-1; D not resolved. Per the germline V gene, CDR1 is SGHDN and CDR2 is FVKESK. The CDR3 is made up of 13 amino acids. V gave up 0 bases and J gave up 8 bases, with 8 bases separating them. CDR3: CASSQEYRYEQFF. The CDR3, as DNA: TGTGCCAGCAGCCAAGAGTATCGTTATGAGCAGTTCTTC.

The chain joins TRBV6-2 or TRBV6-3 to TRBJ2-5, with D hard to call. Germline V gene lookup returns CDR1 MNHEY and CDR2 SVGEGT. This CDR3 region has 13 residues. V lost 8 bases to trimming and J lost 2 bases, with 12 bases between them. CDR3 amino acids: CASGLAVQETQYF. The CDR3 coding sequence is TGTGCCAGCGGATTAGCAGTTCAAGAGACCCAGTACTTC.

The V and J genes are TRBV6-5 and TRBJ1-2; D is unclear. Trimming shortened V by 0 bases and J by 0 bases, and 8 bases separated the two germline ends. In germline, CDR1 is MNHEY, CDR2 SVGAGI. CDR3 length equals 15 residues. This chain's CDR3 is CASSYSETTNYGYTF. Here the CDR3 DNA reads TGTGCCAGCAGTTACTCCGAAACTACTAACTATGGCTACACCTTC.

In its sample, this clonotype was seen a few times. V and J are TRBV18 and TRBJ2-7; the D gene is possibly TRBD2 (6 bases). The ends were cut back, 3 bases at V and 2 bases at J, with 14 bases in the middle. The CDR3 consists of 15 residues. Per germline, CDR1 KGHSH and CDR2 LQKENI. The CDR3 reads CASSPPSSGPYEQYF. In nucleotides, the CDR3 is TGTGCCAGCTCACCGCCGTCAAGCGGGCCCTACGAGCAGTACTTC.

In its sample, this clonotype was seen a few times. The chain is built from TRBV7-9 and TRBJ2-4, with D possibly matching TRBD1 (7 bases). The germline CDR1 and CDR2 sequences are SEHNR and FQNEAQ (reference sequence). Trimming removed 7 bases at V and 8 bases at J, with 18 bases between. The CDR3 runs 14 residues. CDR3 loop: CASTVQGGLDIQYF. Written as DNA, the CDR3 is TGTGCCAGCACCGTCCAGGGGGGATTGGACATTCAGTACTTC.

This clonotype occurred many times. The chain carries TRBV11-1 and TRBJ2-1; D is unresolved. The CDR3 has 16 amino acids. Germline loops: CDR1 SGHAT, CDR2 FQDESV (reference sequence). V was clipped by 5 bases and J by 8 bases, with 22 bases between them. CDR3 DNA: TGTGCCAGCAGCCTTCTCTTCGGCCTAGAGTCGGATGAGCAGTTCTTC. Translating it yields CASSLLFGLESDEQFF.

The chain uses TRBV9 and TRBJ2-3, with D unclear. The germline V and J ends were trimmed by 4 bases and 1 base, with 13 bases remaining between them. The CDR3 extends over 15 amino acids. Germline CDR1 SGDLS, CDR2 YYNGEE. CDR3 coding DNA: TGTGCCAGCAGCCCCCTTCCGCGAGGCACAGATACGCAGTATTTT. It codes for CASSPLPRGTDTQYF.

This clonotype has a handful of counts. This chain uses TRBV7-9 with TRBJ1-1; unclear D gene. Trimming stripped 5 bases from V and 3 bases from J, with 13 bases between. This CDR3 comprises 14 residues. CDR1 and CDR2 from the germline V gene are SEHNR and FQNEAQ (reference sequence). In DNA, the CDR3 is TGTGCCAGCAGCCCCCTCGGCTGGGACACTGAAGCTTTCTTT. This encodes CASSPLGWDTEAFF.

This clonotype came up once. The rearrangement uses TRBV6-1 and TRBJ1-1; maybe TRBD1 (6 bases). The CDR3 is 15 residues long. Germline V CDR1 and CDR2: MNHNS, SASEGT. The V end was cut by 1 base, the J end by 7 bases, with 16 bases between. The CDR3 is CASSEVGWGQIEAFF. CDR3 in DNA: TGTGCCAGCAGTGAAGTCGGTTGGGGACAAATTGAAGCTTTCTTT.

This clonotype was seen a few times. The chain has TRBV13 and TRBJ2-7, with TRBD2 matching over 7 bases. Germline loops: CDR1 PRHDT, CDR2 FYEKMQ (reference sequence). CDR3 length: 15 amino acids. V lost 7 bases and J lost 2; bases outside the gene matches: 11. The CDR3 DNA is TGTGCCAGCACTAAGGCGGGAGACAATCCCTACGAGCAGTACTTC. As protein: CASTKAGDNPYEQYF.

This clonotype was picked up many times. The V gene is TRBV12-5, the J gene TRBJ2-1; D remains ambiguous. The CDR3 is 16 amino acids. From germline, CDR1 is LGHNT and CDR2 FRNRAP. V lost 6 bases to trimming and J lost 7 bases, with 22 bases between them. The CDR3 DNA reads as TGTGCTAGTGGGTCGCCGACGGAAACCTATGGGAATGAGCAGTTCTTC. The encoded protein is CASGSPTETYGNEQFF.

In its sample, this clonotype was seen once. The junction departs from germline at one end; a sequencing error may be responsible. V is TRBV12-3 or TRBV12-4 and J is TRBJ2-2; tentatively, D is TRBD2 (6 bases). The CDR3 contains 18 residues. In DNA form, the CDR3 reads TGTACCAGCAGTTTCGGGTTAATGCGGGGCGGGTACACCGGGGAGCTGTTTTTT. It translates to CTSSFGLMRGGYTGELFF.

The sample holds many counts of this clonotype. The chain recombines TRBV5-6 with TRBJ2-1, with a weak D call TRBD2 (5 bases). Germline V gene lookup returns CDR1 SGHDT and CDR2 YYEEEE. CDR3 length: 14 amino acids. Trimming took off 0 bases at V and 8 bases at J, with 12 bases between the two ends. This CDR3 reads CASSLVALVHEQFF. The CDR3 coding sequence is TGTGCCAGCAGCTTGGTTGCACTAGTCCATGAGCAGTTCTTC.

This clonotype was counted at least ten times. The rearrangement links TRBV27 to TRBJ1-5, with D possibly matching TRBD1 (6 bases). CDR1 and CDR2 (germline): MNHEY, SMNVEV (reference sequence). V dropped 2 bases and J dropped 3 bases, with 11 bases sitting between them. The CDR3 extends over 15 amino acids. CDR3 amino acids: CASSLEDSFNQPQHF. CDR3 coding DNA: TGTGCCAGCAGTTTAGAGGACAGCTTCAATCAGCCCCAGCATTTT.

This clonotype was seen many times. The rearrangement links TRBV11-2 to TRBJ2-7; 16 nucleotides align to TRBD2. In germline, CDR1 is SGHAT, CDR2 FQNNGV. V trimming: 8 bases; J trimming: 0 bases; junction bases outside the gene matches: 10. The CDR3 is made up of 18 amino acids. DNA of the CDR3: TGTGCCAGCTTACTGAGGGGACTAGCGGGAGGGAGCTCCTACGAGCAGTACTTC. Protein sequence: CASLLRGLAGGSSYEQYF.

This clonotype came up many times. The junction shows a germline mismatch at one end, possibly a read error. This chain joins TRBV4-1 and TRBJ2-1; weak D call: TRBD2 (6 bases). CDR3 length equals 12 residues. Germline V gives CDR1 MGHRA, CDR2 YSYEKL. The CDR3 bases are TGCGCCAGCAGCCACCGACTAGTTGACCGAGTCTTC. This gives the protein CASSHRLVDRVF.

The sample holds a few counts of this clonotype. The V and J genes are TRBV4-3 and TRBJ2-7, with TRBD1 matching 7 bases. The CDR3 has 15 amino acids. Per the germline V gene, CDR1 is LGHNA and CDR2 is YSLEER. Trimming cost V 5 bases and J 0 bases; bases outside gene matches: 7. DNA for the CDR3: TGCGCCAGCAGCATCGACAGGGCTTCCTCCTACGAGCAGTACTTC. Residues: CASSIDRASSYEQYF.

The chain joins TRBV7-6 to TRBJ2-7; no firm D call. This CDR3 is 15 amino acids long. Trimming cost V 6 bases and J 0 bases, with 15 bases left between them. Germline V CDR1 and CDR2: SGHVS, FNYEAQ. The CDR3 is CASSGSRESSYEQYF. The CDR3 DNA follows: TGTGCCAGCAGTGGGTCACGCGAAAGCTCCTACGAGCAGTACTTC.

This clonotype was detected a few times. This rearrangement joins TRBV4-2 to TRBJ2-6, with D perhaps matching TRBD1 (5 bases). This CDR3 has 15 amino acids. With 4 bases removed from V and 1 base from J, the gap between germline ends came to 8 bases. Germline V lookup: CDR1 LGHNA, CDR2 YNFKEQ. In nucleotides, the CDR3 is TGTGCCAGCAGCCCCTCAGGGTCTGGGGCCAACGTCCTGACTTTC. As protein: CASSPSGSGANVLTF.

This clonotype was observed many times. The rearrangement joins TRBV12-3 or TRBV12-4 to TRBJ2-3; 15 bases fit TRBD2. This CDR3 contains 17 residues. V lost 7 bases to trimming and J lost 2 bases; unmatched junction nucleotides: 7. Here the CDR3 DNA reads TGTGCCAGCAATCCCGGGACTAGCGGGAGGTACACAGATACGCAGTATTTT. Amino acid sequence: CASNPGTSGRYTDTQYF.

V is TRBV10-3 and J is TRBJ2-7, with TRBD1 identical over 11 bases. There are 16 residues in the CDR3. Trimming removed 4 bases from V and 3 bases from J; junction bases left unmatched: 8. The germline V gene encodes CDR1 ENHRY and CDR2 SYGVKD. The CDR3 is CAISVSRGQGVYEQYF. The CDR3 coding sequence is TGTGCCATCAGTGTCTCCCGGGGACAGGGGGTCTACGAGCAGTACTTC.

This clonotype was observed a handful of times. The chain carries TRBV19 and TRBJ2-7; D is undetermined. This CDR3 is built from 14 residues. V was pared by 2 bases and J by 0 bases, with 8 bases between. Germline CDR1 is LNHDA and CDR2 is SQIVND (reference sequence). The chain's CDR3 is CASSILGSSYEQYF. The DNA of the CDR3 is TGTGCCAGTAGTATATTGGGCAGCTCCTACGAGCAGTACTTC.